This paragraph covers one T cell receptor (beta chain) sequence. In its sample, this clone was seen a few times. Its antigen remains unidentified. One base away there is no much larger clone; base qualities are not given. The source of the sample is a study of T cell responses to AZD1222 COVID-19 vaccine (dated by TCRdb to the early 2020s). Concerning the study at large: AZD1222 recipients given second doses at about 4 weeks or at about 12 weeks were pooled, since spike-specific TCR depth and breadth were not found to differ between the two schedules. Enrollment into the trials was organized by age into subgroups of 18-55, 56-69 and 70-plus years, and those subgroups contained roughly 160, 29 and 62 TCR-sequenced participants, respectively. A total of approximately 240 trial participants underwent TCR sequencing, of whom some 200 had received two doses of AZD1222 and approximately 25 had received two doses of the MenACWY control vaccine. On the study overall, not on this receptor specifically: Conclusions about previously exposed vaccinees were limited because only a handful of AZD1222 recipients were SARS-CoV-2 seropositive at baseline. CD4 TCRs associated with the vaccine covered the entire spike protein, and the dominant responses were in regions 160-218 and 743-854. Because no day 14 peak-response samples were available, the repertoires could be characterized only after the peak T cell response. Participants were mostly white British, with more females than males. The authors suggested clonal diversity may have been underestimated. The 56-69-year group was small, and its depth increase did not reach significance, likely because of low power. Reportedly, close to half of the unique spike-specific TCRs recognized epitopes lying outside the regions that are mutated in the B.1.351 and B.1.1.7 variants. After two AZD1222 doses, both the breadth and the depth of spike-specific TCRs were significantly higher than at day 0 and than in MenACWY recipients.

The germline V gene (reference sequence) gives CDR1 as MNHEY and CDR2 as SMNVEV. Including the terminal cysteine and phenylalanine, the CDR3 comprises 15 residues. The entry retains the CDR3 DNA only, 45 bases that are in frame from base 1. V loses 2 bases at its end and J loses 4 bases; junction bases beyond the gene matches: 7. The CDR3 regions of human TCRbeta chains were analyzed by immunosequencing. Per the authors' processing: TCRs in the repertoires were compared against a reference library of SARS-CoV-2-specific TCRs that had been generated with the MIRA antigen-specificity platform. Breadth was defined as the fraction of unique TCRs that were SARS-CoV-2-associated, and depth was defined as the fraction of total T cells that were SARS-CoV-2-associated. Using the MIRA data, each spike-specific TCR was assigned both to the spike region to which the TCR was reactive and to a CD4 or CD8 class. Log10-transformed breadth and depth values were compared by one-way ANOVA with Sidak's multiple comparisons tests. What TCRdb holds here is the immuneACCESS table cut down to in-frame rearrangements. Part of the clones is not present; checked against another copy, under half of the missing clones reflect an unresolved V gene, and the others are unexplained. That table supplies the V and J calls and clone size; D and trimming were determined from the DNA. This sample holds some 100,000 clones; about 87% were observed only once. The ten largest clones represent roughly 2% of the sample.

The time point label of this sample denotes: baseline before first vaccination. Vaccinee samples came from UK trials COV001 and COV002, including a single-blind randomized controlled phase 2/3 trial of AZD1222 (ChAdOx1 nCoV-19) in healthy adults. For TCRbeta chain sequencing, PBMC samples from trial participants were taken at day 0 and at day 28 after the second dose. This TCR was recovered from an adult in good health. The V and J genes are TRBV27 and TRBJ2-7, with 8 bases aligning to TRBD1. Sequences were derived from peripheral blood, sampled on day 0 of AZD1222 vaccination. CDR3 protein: CASSLPGQAPYEQYF. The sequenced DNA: TGTGCCAGCAGTTTACCGGGACAGGCTCCTTACGAGCAGTACTTC.